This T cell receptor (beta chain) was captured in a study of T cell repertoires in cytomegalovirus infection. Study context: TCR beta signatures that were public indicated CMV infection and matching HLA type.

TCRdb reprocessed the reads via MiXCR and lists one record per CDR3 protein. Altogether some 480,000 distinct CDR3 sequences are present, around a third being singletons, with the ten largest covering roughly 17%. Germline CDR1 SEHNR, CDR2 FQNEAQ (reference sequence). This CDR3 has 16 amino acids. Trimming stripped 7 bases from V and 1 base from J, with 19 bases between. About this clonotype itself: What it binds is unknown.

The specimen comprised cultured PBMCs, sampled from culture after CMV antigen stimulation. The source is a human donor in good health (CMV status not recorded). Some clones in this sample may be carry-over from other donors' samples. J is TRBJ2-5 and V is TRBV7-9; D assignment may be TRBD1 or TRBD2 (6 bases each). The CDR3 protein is CASNPGAGLIQETQYF. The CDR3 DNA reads TGTGCCAGCAACCCGGGGGCAGGACTAATCCAAGAGACCCAGTACTTC.